This TCR beta chain appears in the sequencing data of a study of T cell repertoires in cytomegalovirus infection (dated 2019 in TCRdb). Background on the whole study: Peptide stimulations targeted recently identified HLA-C-restricted CMV epitopes, whose presentation resists viral immunomodulation, together with well-studied HLA-B-restricted epitopes. Donor HLA type was relevant to the analysis, because carriage of CMV infection together with the matching HLA type was indicated by public TCR beta signatures. Study-wide conclusions, independent of this receptor: Carriers of CMV infection plus the relevant HLA type were discriminated by the cumulative frequency of public TCR beta family members in the study cohort and in an independent approximately 360-donor cohort. The ex vivo response was dominated by HLA-C-restricted CMV-specific TCR beta clonotypes, which also provided the single most frequent clonotype in two of eight donors.

The data were produced on an Illumina HiSeq 1500. TCRdb reprocessed the public reads (quality trimming at Q25 with fastp, clone calling with MiXCR) and kept in-frame beta chains. Rows merge per CDR3 protein into single entries with the most common DNA and genes. The sample table shows 230,000 or so distinct CDR3 sequences, and 35% to 40% are seen once. The top ten clones comprise 59% of the sample. Reading the germline V gene gives CDR1 SGHVS and CDR2 FQNEAQ. The CDR3 sequence holds 16 residues, the cysteine and phenylalanine included. The retained sequence is limited to the CDR3, 48 bases, with the frame set at the first base. At the junction V is shortened by 3 bases and J by 7 bases; bases outside the gene matches: 9. What this sample's treatment or condition label stands for: in vitro stimulation with specific CMV peptide epitopes to enrich CMV-specific T cells. A note on this clonotype: Its antigen is currently not known. Nothing much larger sits one base from this clone, and base qualities are not available.

The sequence is built from TRBV7-8 and TRBJ1-1, and 12 bases in between align with TRBD1. This receptor was taken from a human donor in good health (CMV status not recorded). Some clones in this sample may be carry-over from other donors' samples. The specimen comprised CD8+ T cells from cultured PBMCs, sampled from culture after CMV antigen stimulation. The DNA reads TGTGCCAGCAGCTTCTACACGGGACAGGGGGCGATTGAAGCTTTCTTT. This sequence encodes CASSFYTGQGAIEAFF.